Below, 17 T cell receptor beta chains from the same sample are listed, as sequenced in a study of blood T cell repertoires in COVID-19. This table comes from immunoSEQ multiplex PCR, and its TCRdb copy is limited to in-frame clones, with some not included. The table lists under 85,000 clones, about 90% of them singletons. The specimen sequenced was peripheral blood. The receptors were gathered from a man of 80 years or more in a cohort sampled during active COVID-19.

CDR3 sequence: CASSWGTGGIDTQYF. DNA for the CDR3: TGCGCCAGCAGCTGGGGGACAGGGGGAATAGATACGCAGTATTTT. The chain carries TRBV5-1 and TRBJ2-3; 11 positions match TRBD1. V lost 3 bases to trimming and J lost 5 bases; unmatched junction nucleotides: 5. The CDR3 extends over 15 amino acids. The V gene's germline CDR1 is SGHRS and CDR2 YFSETQ.

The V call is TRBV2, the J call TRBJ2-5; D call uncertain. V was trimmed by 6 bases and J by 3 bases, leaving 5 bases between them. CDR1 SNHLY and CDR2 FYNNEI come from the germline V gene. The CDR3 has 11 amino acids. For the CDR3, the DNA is TGTGCCAGCAGGGTAGAAGAGACCCAGTACTTC. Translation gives CASRVEETQYF.

The CDR3 spells CASSTVAGRGLIPYEYF. The CDR3 DNA is TGCGCCAGCAGTACCGTAGCAGGGCGGGGACTAATTCCCTACGAGTACTTC. The chain links TRBV10-1 to TRBJ2-7; 7 positions agree with TRBD2. The CDR3 covers 17 residues. V dropped 5 bases and J dropped 11; count of bases not matched to a gene: 24. The germline gives CDR1 WNHNN, CDR2 SYGVQD (reference sequence).

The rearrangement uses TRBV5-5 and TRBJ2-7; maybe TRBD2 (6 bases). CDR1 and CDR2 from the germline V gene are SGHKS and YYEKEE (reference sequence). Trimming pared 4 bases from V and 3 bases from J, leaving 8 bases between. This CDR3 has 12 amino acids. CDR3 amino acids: CASSRRDYEQYV. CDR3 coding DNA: TGTGCCAGCAGCCGGAGGGACTACGAGCAGTACGTC.

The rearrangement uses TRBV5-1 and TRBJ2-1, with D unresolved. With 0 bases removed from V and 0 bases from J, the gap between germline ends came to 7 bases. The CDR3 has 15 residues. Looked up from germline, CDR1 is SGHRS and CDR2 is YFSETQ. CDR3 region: CASSLGSSSYNEQFF. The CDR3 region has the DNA TGCGCCAGCAGCTTGGGGAGCAGCTCCTACAATGAGCAGTTCTTC.

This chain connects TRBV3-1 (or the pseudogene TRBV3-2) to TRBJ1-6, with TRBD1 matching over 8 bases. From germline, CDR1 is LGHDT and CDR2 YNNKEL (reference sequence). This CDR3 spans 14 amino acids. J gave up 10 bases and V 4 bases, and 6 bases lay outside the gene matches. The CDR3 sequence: CASSLGQGRSPLHF. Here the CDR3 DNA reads TGTGCCAGCAGCCTCGGACAGGGTCGATCACCCCTCCACTTT.

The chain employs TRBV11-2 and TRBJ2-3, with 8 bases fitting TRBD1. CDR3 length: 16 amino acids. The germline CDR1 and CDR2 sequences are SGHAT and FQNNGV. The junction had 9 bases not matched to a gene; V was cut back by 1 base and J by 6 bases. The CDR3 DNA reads TGTGCCAGCAGCTTAGCTTCGGACAGGGAAGGGGATACGCAGTATTTT. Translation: CASSLASDREGDTQYF.

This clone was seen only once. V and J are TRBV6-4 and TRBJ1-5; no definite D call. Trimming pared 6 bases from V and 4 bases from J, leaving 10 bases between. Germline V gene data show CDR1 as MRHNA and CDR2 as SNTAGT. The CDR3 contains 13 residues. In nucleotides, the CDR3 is TGTGCCAGCAGCCTCGACGGGAATCAGCCCCAGCATTTT. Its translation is CASSLDGNQPQHF.

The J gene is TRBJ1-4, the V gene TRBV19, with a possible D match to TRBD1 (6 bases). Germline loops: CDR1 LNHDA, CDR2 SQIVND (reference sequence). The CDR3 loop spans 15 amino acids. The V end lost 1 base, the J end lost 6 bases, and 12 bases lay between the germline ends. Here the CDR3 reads CASSIGGLFDEKLFF. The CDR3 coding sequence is TGTGCCAGTAGTATAGGGGGGCTGTTTGATGAAAAACTGTTTTTT. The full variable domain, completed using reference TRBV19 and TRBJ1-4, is DGGITQSPKYLFRKEGQNVTLSCEQNLNHDAMYWYRQDPGQGLRLIYYSQIVNDFQKGDIAEGYSVSREKKESFPLTVTSAQKNPTAFYLCASSIGGLFDEKLFFGSGTQLSVL.

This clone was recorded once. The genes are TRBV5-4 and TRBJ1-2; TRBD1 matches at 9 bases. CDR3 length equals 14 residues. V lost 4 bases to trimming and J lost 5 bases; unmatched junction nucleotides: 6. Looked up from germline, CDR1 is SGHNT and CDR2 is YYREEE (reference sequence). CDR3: CASSMDRGGYGYTF. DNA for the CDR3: TGTGCCAGCAGCATGGACAGGGGTGGGTATGGCTACACCTTC.

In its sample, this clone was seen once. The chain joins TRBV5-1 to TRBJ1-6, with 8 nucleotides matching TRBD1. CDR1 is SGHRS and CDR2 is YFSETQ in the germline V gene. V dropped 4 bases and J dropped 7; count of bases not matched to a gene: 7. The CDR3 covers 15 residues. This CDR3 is CASSTGTGQNSPLHF. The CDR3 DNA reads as TGCGCCAGCAGCACCGGGACAGGACAAAATTCACCCCTCCACTTT.

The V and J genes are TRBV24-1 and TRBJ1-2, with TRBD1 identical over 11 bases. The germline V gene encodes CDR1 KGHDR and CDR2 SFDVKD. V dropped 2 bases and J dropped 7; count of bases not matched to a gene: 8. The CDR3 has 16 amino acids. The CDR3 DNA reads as TGTGCCACCAGTGATTCAAGGACAGGGGGCTCGGGTGGCTACACCTTC. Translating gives CATSDSRTGGSGGYTF.

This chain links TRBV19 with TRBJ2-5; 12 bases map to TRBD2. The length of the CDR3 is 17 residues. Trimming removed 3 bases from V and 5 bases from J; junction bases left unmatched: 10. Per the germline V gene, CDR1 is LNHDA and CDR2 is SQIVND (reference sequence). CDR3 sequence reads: CASSIKGTSGGLETQYF. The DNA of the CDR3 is TGTGCCAGTAGTATTAAGGGCACTAGCGGGGGGTTGGAGACCCAGTACTTC.

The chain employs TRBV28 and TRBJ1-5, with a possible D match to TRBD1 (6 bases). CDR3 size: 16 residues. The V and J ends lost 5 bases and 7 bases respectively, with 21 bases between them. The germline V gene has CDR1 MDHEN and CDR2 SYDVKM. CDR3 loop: CASSLPRGAKGQPQHF. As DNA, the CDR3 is TGTGCCAGCAGTCTTCCCCGGGGGGCTAAGGGGCAGCCCCAGCATTTT.

CDR3: CASSPSAGAQGGYTF. For the CDR3, the DNA is TGTGCCAGCAGTCCTTCTGCGGGGGCGCAGGGTGGCTACACCTTC. The chain links TRBV28 to TRBJ1-2; maybe TRBD1 (6 bases). This CDR3 comprises 15 residues. V was clipped by 5 bases and J by 7 bases, with 20 bases between them. From germline, CDR1 is MDHEN and CDR2 SYDVKM.

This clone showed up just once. In DNA, the CDR3 is TGTGCCAGCAGTCCACTAGCGGGGGGCCAAGAGACCCAGTACTTC. This codes for CASSPLAGGQETQYF. J is TRBJ2-5 and V is TRBV2; TRBD2 agrees at 12 bases. The CDR3 extends over 15 amino acids. Looked up from germline, CDR1 is SNHLY and CDR2 is FYNNEI. After removal of 5 bases from V and 1 base from J, the junction contained 2 bases not matched to a gene.

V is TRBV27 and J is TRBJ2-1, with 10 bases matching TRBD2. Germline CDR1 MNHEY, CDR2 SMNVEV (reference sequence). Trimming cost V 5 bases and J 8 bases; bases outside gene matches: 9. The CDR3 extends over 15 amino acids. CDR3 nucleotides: TGTGCCAGCAGTCGAGGAGCGGGGGGGCACTATGAGCAGTTCTTC. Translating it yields CASSRGAGGHYEQFF.